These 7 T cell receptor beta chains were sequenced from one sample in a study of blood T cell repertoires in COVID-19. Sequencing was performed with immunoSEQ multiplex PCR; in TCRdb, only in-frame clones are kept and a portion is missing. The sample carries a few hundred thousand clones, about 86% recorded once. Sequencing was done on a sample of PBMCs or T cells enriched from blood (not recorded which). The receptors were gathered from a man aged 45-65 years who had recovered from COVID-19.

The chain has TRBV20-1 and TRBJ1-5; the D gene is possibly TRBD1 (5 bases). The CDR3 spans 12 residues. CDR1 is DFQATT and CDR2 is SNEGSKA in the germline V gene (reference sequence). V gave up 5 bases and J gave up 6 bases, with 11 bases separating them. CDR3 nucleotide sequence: TGCAGTGCTGGTGGGGCTGTTCAGCCCCAGCATTTT. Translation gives CSAGGAVQPQHF.

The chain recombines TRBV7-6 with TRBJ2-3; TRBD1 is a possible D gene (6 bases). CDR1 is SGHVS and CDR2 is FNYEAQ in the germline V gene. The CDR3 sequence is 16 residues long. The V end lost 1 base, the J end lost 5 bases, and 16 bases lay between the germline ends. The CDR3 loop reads CASSLVVAGAIDTQYF. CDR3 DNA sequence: TGTGCCAGCAGCTTAGTTGTTGCAGGGGCGATAGATACGCAGTATTTT.

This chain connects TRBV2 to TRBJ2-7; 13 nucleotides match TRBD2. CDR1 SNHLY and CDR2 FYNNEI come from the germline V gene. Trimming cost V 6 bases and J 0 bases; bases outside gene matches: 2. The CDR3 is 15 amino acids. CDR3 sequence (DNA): TGTGCCAGCAGAGGACTAGCGGGGGCCTCCTACGAGCAGTACTTC. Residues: CASRGLAGASYEQYF.

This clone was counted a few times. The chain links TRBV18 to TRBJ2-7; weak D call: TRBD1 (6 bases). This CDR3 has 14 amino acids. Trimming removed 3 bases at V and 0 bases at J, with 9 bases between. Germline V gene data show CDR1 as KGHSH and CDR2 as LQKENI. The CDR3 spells CASSPGASSYEQYF. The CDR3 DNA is TGTGCCAGCTCACCGGGGGCCAGCTCCTACGAGCAGTACTTC.

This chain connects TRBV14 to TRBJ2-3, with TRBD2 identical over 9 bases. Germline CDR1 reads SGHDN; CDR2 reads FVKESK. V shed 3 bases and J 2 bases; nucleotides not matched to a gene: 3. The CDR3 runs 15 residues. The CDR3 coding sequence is TGTGCCAGCAGCCAGCGGGGGGGTCCCACAGATACGCAGTATTTT. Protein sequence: CASSQRGGPTDTQYF.

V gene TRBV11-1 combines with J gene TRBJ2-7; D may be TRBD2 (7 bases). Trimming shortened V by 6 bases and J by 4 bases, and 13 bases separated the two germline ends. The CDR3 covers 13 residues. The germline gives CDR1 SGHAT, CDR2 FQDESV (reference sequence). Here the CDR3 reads CASRKRGGYEQYF. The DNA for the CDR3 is TGTGCCAGCAGGAAAAGGGGGGGATACGAGCAGTACTTC.

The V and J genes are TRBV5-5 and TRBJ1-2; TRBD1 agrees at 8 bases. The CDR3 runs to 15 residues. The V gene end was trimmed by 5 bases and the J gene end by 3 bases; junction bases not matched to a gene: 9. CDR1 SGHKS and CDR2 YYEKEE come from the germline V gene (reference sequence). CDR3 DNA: TGTGCCAGCAGTAGACCAGGGGGCGCGGACTATGGCTACACCTTC. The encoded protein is CASSRPGGADYGYTF.